The 21 T cell receptor beta chains below come from one sample, sequenced in a study of shared clonotypes between healthy human individuals. Sequencing used immunoSEQ multiplex PCR; TCRdb keeps in-frame clones, though not all of them. The sample records about 1 million clones, about 77% being singletons. Sequencing was done on a sample of memory CD4+ T cells sorted from blood. Documented subset: CD45RA-negative fraction. Receptor source: a man aged 18 to 30 in good health.

The chain is built from TRBV30 and TRBJ2-2; D not resolved. CDR1 is GTSNPN, CDR2 SVGIG, per germline (reference sequence). Trimming removed 3 bases at V and 0 bases at J, with 5 bases between. The CDR3 runs 13 residues. The CDR3 DNA is TGTGCCTGGAGATCCTCGAACACCGGGGAGCTGTTTTTT. Protein: CAWRSSNTGELFF.

The chain is built from TRBV19 and TRBJ2-7, with D tentatively TRBD1 (6 bases). The CDR3 loop spans 15 amino acids. The V gene's germline CDR1 is LNHDA and CDR2 SQIVND (reference sequence). Trimming took off 3 bases at V and 3 bases at J, with 15 bases between the two ends. CDR3 nucleotides: TGTGCCAGTAGTATGGTCGGCCTAGGGGGCTACGAGCAGTACTTC. Protein: CASSMVGLGGYEQYF.

In its sample, this clone was seen once. In nucleotides, the CDR3 is TGCGCCAGCAGCCAAGAGATAGGAGGGTCGTTTGCCAAAAACATTCAGTACTTC. Residues: CASSQEIGGSFAKNIQYF. V and J are TRBV4-1 and TRBJ2-4; D may be TRBD2 (6 bases). Per germline, CDR1 MGHRA and CDR2 YSYEKL. CDR3 length: 18 amino acids. Trimming took 0 bases from V and 1 from J, leaving 16 bases between them.

In DNA, the CDR3 is TGTGCCAGCAGCCGACTCGCCGGGTGGCAAGAGACCCAGTACTTC. It is translated as CASSRLAGWQETQYF. This chain connects TRBV5-4 to TRBJ2-5, with D hard to call. V was pared by 4 bases and J by 2 bases, with 15 bases between. CDR3 length equals 15 residues. Per the germline V gene, CDR1 is SGHNT and CDR2 is YYREEE (reference sequence).

The chain carries TRBV18 and TRBJ1-1, with TRBD1 identical over 9 bases. The ends lost 3 bases at V and 5 bases at J; junction bases unmatched: 13. The CDR3 loop spans 17 amino acids. Germline CDR1 is KGHSH and CDR2 is LQKENI. CDR3 loop: CASSPAGTGPAGTEAFF. CDR3 DNA: TGTGCCAGCTCACCTGCCGGGACAGGGCCCGCGGGGACTGAAGCTTTCTTT.

The chain has TRBV19 and TRBJ2-1, with D perhaps TRBD2 (5 bases). The germline V gene has CDR1 LNHDA and CDR2 SQIVND (reference sequence). V was shortened by 5 bases and J by 9 bases, with 14 bases between the two germline ends. This CDR3 contains 13 residues. The CDR3 bases are TGTGCCAGTAGTCGGACTGGGCTGAGTGAGCAGTTCTTC. Translation: CASSRTGLSEQFF.

Turning to this clone: Other DNA sequences of this sample code for an identical CDR3. The V call is TRBV2, the J call TRBJ2-5; 8 bases are a match to TRBD1. The CDR3 totals 14 residues. V dropped 6 bases and J dropped 1; count of bases not matched to a gene: 4. CDR1 is SNHLY, CDR2 FYNNEI, per germline. CDR3 protein: CASRRDRGQETQYF. The DNA of the CDR3 is TGTGCCAGCAGACGCGACAGGGGCCAAGAGACCCAGTACTTC.

The gene calls are TRBV6-4 and TRBJ2-3, with 8 bases aligning to TRBD1. V shed 6 bases and J 2 bases; nucleotides not matched to a gene: 7. The CDR3 sequence is 15 residues long. Germline loops: CDR1 MRHNA, CDR2 SNTAGT. The CDR3 DNA sequence: TGTGCCAGCAGACCAACAGGGGGATACACAGATACGCAGTATTTT. Translation gives CASRPTGGYTDTQYF.

The genes are TRBV30 and TRBJ1-4; tentative D call: TRBD1 (6 bases). V gave up 2 bases and J gave up 7 bases, with 14 bases separating them. Looked up from germline, CDR1 is GTSNPN and CDR2 is SVGIG (reference sequence). The CDR3 is 14 amino acids. The CDR3 DNA is TGTGCCTGGAGTTTCACGGGGGCCGGTGAAAAACTGTTTTTT. Residues: CAWSFTGAGEKLFF.

The chain has TRBV6-1 and TRBJ1-2; no clear D gene. This CDR3 is built from 13 residues. The germline V gene has CDR1 MNHNS and CDR2 SASEGT. V was cut by 4 bases and J by 5 bases, with 11 bases left in between. CDR3 in DNA: TGTGCCAGCAGTGTTACAGAACGTTATGGCTACACCTTC. This codes for CASSVTERYGYTF.

In regard to this clone: One end of the junction does not line up with germline, which may come from a read error. This rearrangement joins TRBV7-7 to TRBJ1-4; a possible D gene is TRBD1 (6 bases). The CDR3 extends over 14 amino acids. Germline CDR1 is SSHAT and CDR2 is FNYEAQ (reference sequence). CDR3 protein: CASSLRTADEKLFF. The CDR3, as DNA: TGTGCTAGCAGCTTGAGGACAGCCGATGAAAAACTGTTTTTT.

This clone was seen a handful of times. The V gene is TRBV28, the J gene TRBJ2-5; TRBD2 aligns across 7 bases. The germline gives CDR1 MDHEN, CDR2 SYDVKM. The CDR3 totals 14 residues. V was pared by 6 bases and J by 3 bases, with 7 bases of the junction left unmatched. In DNA form, the CDR3 reads TGTGCCAGCAGCCTATCTCTAGCGGAAGAGACCCAGTACTTC. It specifies CASSLSLAEETQYF.

V usage is TRBV5-1 and J usage is TRBJ1-6, with 9 bases that match TRBD1. Germline CDR1 and CDR2: SGHRS and YFSETQ. V gave up 4 bases and J gave up 8 bases; unmatched junction bases: 7. The CDR3 runs 15 residues. CDR3 sequence reads: CASSRTGGRDSPLHF. CDR3 sequence (DNA): TGCGCCAGCAGCCGCACAGGGGGCAGGGATTCACCCCTCCACTTT.

This clone was seen more than once but under ten times. The V call is TRBV5-1, the J call TRBJ1-5; tentatively, D is TRBD1 (5 bases). The germline V and J ends were trimmed by 5 bases and 2 bases, with 14 bases remaining between them. Germline V gene sequence: CDR1 SGHRS, CDR2 YFSETQ. The CDR3 covers 15 residues. The CDR3 is CASRPDTRGNQPQHF. The CDR3 DNA reads TGCGCCAGCAGACCGGACACTCGAGGCAATCAGCCCCAGCATTTT.

The chain combines TRBV29-1 with TRBJ2-3, with no clear D. There are 16 residues in the CDR3. Trimming cost V 0 bases and J 0 bases, with 13 bases left between them. The germline V gene encodes CDR1 SQVTM and CDR2 ANQGSEA. Here the CDR3 DNA reads TGCAGCGTTGAAGATCCCAAGCGCACTAGCACAGATACGCAGTATTTT. This encodes CSVEDPKRTSTDTQYF.

The genes are TRBV14 and TRBJ2-7; no reliable D call. Per germline, CDR1 SGHDN and CDR2 FVKESK. Trimming took off 5 bases at V and 0 bases at J, with 11 bases between the two ends. This CDR3 spans 14 amino acids. In DNA form, the CDR3 reads TGTGCCAGCAGCAACACATGGAGCTCCTACGAGCAGTACTTC. It translates to CASSNTWSSYEQYF.

The genes are TRBV5-5 and TRBJ2-7; D perhaps matches TRBD1 (6 bases). V lost 2 bases to trimming and J lost 2 bases, with 8 bases between them. The CDR3 has 13 residues. Germline CDR1 and CDR2: SGHKS and YYEKEE (reference sequence). DNA of the CDR3: TGTGCCAGCAGCTTACAGGGAACCTACGAGCAGTACTTC. Translation gives CASSLQGTYEQYF.

CDR3 region: CASSGPASGRATSGANVLTF. CDR3 nucleotides: TGTGCCAGCAGTGGACCCGCCTCCGGCCGCGCAACTTCTGGGGCCAACGTCCTGACTTTC. The chain has TRBV2 and TRBJ2-6; D is uncertain. Trimming left V 4 bases short and J 1 base short, with 23 bases between. CDR3 length: 20 residues. The V gene's germline CDR1 is SNHLY and CDR2 FYNNEI.

V and J are TRBV19 and TRBJ2-1; the match to TRBD2 covers 10 bases. CDR3 length equals 16 residues. CDR1 is LNHDA and CDR2 is SQIVND in the germline V gene (reference sequence). The V and J ends lost 0 bases and 9 bases, in that order; junction bases with no gene match: 8. The CDR3, as DNA: TGTGCCAGTAGTATAGATCAAAGCGGGAGGGCTTTTGAGCAGTTCTTC. It codes for CASSIDQSGRAFEQFF.

J is TRBJ2-5 and V is TRBV5-1, with D perhaps given as TRBD1 or TRBD2 (5 bases each). V was shortened by 4 bases and J by 5 bases, with 12 bases between the two germline ends. Looked up from germline, CDR1 is SGHRS and CDR2 is YFSETQ. The CDR3 contains 13 residues. CDR3 sequence (DNA): TGCGCCAGCAGCAGAGGGGAGTGGGAGACCCAGTACTTC. This codes for CASSRGEWETQYF.

This chain uses TRBV4-1 with TRBJ1-4; D call uncertain. CDR1 and CDR2 from the germline V gene are MGHRA and YSYEKL. V was clipped by 1 base and J by 6 bases, with 9 bases between them. The CDR3 has 14 residues. The CDR3 loop reads CASSQARPDEKLFF. CDR3 DNA sequence: TGCGCCAGCAGCCAAGCGCGGCCGGATGAAAAACTGTTTTTT.